The 32 T cell receptor beta chains below were found in one sample sequenced in a study of cytomegalovirus exposure and HLA in healthy donors. Libraries were prepared by immunoSEQ multiplex PCR; TCRdb keeps only in-frame clonotypes and omits some of them. The sample consists of under 200,000 clones, 65% to 90% of them appearing once. Sequencing was performed on PBMCs. These TCRs come from a woman between 18 and 30 years old in good health and CMV-seronegative.

This chain uses TRBV19 with TRBJ2-1, with 7 bases matching TRBD1. The V and J ends lost 4 bases and 3 bases, in that order; junction bases with no gene match: 12. CDR1 and CDR2 (germline): LNHDA, SQIVND (reference sequence). CDR3 length: 17 residues. The DNA for the CDR3 is TGTGCCAGTAGTAGGAATACCGGGACAGCAAACTACAATGAGCAGTTCTTC. It is translated as CASSRNTGTANYNEQFF. The full variable domain, completed using reference TRBV19 and TRBJ2-1, is DGGITQSPKYLFRKEGQNVTLSCEQNLNHDAMYWYRQDPGQGLRLIYYSQIVNDFQKGDIAEGYSVSREKKESFPLTVTSAQKNPTAFYLCASSRNTGTANYNEQFFGPGTRLTVL.

V and J are TRBV4-3 and TRBJ2-7, with 7 bases aligning to TRBD2. Germline lookup yields CDR1 LGHNA and CDR2 YSLEER. The junction had 11 bases not matched to a gene; V was cut back by 4 bases and J by 5 bases. The CDR3 runs 15 residues. In nucleotides, the CDR3 is TGCGCCAGCAGCCCGAGAGAGGGAGGGCCCAACGAGCAGTACTTC. It codes for CASSPREGGPNEQYF.

This clone has just one count. The rearrangement uses TRBV30 and TRBJ2-5; D is undetermined. Per the germline V gene, CDR1 is GTSNPN and CDR2 is SVGIG (reference sequence). The CDR3 covers 11 residues. V dropped 5 bases and J dropped 5 bases, with 9 bases sitting between them. Written as DNA, the CDR3 is TGTGCCTGGGCTCTTGAGGAGACCCAGTACTTC. Protein: CAWALEETQYF.

The sample holds a few counts of this clone. This chain links TRBV6-1 with TRBJ2-7; 7 bases map to TRBD1. Germline-derived CDR1 and CDR2 are MNHNS and SASEGT. Trimming cost V 11 bases and J 5 bases; bases outside gene matches: 12. This CDR3 comprises 13 residues. The CDR3 bases are TGTGCCGGGTCCGACAGGGTGATCCACGAGCAGTACTTC. It encodes CAGSDRVIHEQYF.

The chain links TRBV29-1 to TRBJ2-5; possible D gene TRBD1, 6 bases. The V end lost 6 bases, the J end lost 2 bases, and 13 bases lay between the germline ends. The CDR3 is 13 residues long. Per germline, CDR1 SQVTM and CDR2 ANQGSEA. CDR3 nucleotide sequence: TGCAGCGTCGACGGACAGCTACAAGAGACCCAGTACTTC. Protein product: CSVDGQLQETQYF.

The chain recombines TRBV4-3 with TRBJ2-7, with 8 bases aligning to TRBD2. V lost 1 base and J lost 5; bases outside the gene matches: 7. Germline V lookup: CDR1 LGHNA, CDR2 YSLEER. The CDR3 loop spans 15 amino acids. The CDR3 DNA follows: TGCGCCAGCAGCCAAGTAAGCGGGAGTATCCACGAGCAGTACTTC. Its protein product is CASSQVSGSIHEQYF.

The gene calls are TRBV2 and TRBJ2-3; maybe TRBD2 (5 bases). This CDR3 has 11 amino acids. V gave up 5 bases and J gave up 8 bases, with 8 bases separating them. The germline CDR1 and CDR2 sequences are SNHLY and FYNNEI. This CDR3 is CASSPGFTQYF. DNA for the CDR3: TGTGCCAGCAGTCCGGGGTTTACGCAGTATTTT. Full variable domain (outside the CDR3, taken from reference TRBV2 and TRBJ2-3): EPEVTQTPSHQVTQMGQEVILRCVPISNHLYFYWYRQILGQKVEFLVSFYNNEISEKSEIFDDQFSVERPDGSNFTLKIRSTKLEDSAMYFCASSPGFTQYFGPGTRLTVL.

DNA of the CDR3: TGTGCCAGCAGCTTACCCCCGGGAGGGCGTACGAACACCGGGGAGCTGTTTTTT. This codes for CASSLPPGGRTNTGELFF. The chain recombines TRBV7-9 with TRBJ2-2; 8 bases are a match to TRBD2. The junction had 8 bases not matched to a gene; V was cut back by 2 bases and J by 0 bases. The CDR3 has 18 amino acids. From germline, CDR1 is SEHNR and CDR2 FQNEAQ (reference sequence).

The chain links TRBV14 to TRBJ1-2; D call uncertain. The CDR3 totals 16 residues. V lost 0 bases and J lost 1, with 12 bases in between. The germline gives CDR1 SGHDN, CDR2 FVKESK. The CDR3: CASSQDRRSFNYGYTF. The CDR3 DNA is TGTGCCAGCAGCCAAGATAGAAGGAGTTTTAACTATGGCTACACCTTC. The full variable domain, in which reference TRBV14 and TRBJ1-2 provide the parts outside the CDR3, is EAGVTQFPSHSVIEKGQTVTLRCDPISGHDNLYWYRRVMGKEIKFLLHFVKESKQDESGMPNNRFLAERTGGTYSTLKVQPAELEDSGVYFCASSQDRRSFNYGYTFGSGTRLTVV.

The chain is built from TRBV4-3 and TRBJ2-7; the match to TRBD1 covers 8 bases. This CDR3 comprises 15 residues. The V and J ends lost 3 bases and 6 bases, in that order; junction bases with no gene match: 10. The germline V gene encodes CDR1 LGHNA and CDR2 YSLEER. The CDR3 DNA is TGCGCCAGCAGCCAGCTCACAGGGGGAATAAGCGAGCAGTACTTC. As protein: CASSQLTGGISEQYF.

In nucleotides, the CDR3 is TGCGCCAGCAGCCAAGATTGGACTCCGAACTCTGGAAACACCATATATTTT. This encodes CASSQDWTPNSGNTIYF. V gene TRBV4-1 combines with J gene TRBJ1-3; D is unresolved. CDR3 length equals 17 residues. Trimming removed 0 bases at V and 0 bases at J, with 12 bases between. CDR1 MGHRA and CDR2 YSYEKL come from the germline V gene.

The chain uses TRBV6-6 and TRBJ1-3; D not certain. With 4 bases removed from V and 8 bases from J, the gap between germline ends came to 6 bases. This CDR3 region has 11 residues. The V gene's germline CDR1 is MNHNY and CDR2 SVGAGI (reference sequence). This CDR3 is CASSSGDTIYF. The DNA for the CDR3 is TGTGCCAGCAGTTCCGGGGACACCATATATTTT.

The chain employs TRBV10-3 and TRBJ2-1; TRBD2 matches at 10 bases. With V trimmed by 3 bases and J by 8 bases, 16 bases remained unmatched. CDR1 is ENHRY and CDR2 is SYGVKD in the germline V gene. The CDR3 consists of 18 residues. The CDR3, as DNA: TGTGCCATCAGTGACTCTGGTGCTAGCGGGAGAACGGTGGATGAGCAGTTCTTC. Translated, it gives CAISDSGASGRTVDEQFF.

This chain connects TRBV7-9 to TRBJ2-7, with D possibly being TRBD1 (6 bases). V was clipped by 5 bases and J by 2 bases, with 19 bases between them. This CDR3 comprises 16 residues. The germline CDR1 and CDR2 sequences are SEHNR and FQNEAQ (reference sequence). The CDR3 loop reads CASSPATGTQTYEQYF. As DNA, the CDR3 is TGTGCCAGCAGCCCAGCGACCGGGACACAGACCTACGAGCAGTACTTC.

The chain carries TRBV10-1 and TRBJ2-2; 7 bases fit TRBD1. From germline, CDR1 is WNHNN and CDR2 SYGVQD (reference sequence). This CDR3 comprises 13 residues. J lost 5 bases, V lost 6 bases, and 3 bases had no gene match. This CDR3 is CASRSTGTGELFF. In DNA form, the CDR3 reads TGCGCCAGCAGGTCGACAGGGACCGGGGAGCTGTTTTTT.

V and J are TRBV7-2 and TRBJ2-1; 8 bases are a match to TRBD2. This CDR3 is 13 amino acids long. Looked up from germline, CDR1 is SGHTA and CDR2 is FQGNSA. Germline trimming cut 5 bases from V and 7 bases from J; bases unmatched to any gene: 4. CDR3 loop: CASSPQRENEQFF. The CDR3 nucleotides are TGTGCCAGCAGCCCACAGCGGGAGAATGAGCAGTTCTTC. Full variable domain (outside the CDR3, taken from reference TRBV7-2 and TRBJ2-1): GAGVSQSPSNKVTEKGKDVELRCDPISGHTALYWYRQSLGQGLEFLIYFQGNSAPDKSGLPSDRFSAERTGGSVSTLTIQRTQQEDSAVYLCASSPQRENEQFFGPGTRLTVL.

Notes on this clone: Other DNA sequences within the sample encode an identical CDR3. This chain uses TRBV5-1 with TRBJ2-1; the D is unclear. This CDR3 spans 14 amino acids. The germline V and J ends were trimmed by 4 bases and 0 bases, with 8 bases remaining between them. CDR1 and CDR2 from the germline V gene are SGHRS and YFSETQ. CDR3 nucleotides: TGCGCCAGCAGCCCTTATAGCTCCTACAATGAGCAGTTCTTC. As protein: CASSPYSSYNEQFF.

The chain is built from TRBV6-6 and TRBJ2-1; 8 nucleotides match TRBD2. Germline CDR1 reads MNHNY; CDR2 reads SVGAGI (reference sequence). The CDR3 extends over 14 amino acids. V trimming: 7 bases; J trimming: 9 bases; junction bases outside the gene matches: 11. The CDR3 is CASTERESAGEQFF. The CDR3 coding sequence is TGTGCCAGCACAGAGCGGGAGAGTGCCGGTGAGCAGTTCTTC.

The chain carries TRBV14 and TRBJ2-7; 9 nucleotides align to TRBD2. The J segment lost 0 bases and the V segment lost 0 bases, leaving 15 bases of the junction unmatched. CDR3 length equals 20 residues. The germline V gene encodes CDR1 SGHDN and CDR2 FVKESK. The CDR3 protein is CASSQDGGWLAGSPSYEQYF. The CDR3 DNA sequence: TGTGCCAGCAGCCAAGATGGGGGTTGGCTAGCGGGATCCCCCTCCTACGAGCAGTACTTC.

The CDR3 region is CASSQSGGATGELFF. CDR3 bases: TGCGCCAGCAGCCAGAGCGGGGGGGCCACCGGGGAGCTGTTTTTT. The chain joins TRBV4-1 to TRBJ2-2; 10 positions match TRBD2. Per the germline V gene, CDR1 is MGHRA and CDR2 is YSYEKL. The length of the CDR3 is 15 residues. V lost 3 bases to trimming and J lost 4 bases; unmatched junction nucleotides: 2.

The chain joins TRBV19 to TRBJ1-1, with 8 bases that match TRBD1. From germline, CDR1 is LNHDA and CDR2 SQIVND (reference sequence). The CDR3 is 14 residues long. The junction had 2 bases not matched to a gene; V was cut back by 4 bases and J by 1 base. CDR3 sequence: CASSKDRENTEAFF. The CDR3, as DNA: TGTGCCAGTAGTAAGGACAGGGAGAACACTGAAGCTTTCTTT.

V usage is TRBV27 and J usage is TRBJ2-7, with D possibly being TRBD1 (5 bases). The length of the CDR3 is 14 residues. V was trimmed by 6 bases and J by 2 bases, leaving 14 bases between them. Germline V lookup: CDR1 MNHEY, CDR2 SMNVEV (reference sequence). The CDR3 DNA follows: TGTGCCAGCAGGGGGCTCGAAGCCCCCTACGAGCAGTACTTC. It is translated as CASRGLEAPYEQYF.

This clone was observed a handful of times. The chain joins TRBV4-1 to TRBJ2-7; TRBD1 is a possible D gene (5 bases). This CDR3 has 14 residues. CDR1 is MGHRA, CDR2 YSYEKL, per germline. Trimming removed 1 base from V and 3 bases from J, with 10 bases in between. CDR3 sequence reads: CASSQAFRVYEQYF. CDR3 DNA: TGCGCCAGCAGCCAAGCATTCAGGGTCTACGAGCAGTACTTC.

The chain combines TRBV19 with TRBJ1-1; TRBD1 is a possible D gene (5 bases). Germline V gives CDR1 LNHDA, CDR2 SQIVND (reference sequence). The V end was cut by 7 bases, the J end by 3 bases, with 21 bases between. This CDR3 spans 16 amino acids. CDR3 nucleotides: TGTGCCAGTACTGCGCTGTTTGGCAGGGAGGACACTGAAGCTTTCTTT. This sequence encodes CASTALFGREDTEAFF.

The J gene is TRBJ1-1, the V gene TRBV4-1, with a weak D call TRBD1 (6 bases). V lost 5 bases, J lost 1 base, and 11 bases lay in between. The CDR3 contains 14 residues. Germline V gives CDR1 MGHRA, CDR2 YSYEKL. For the CDR3, the DNA is TGCGCCAGCAGCTTTCCGGGACAGAACACTGAAGCTTTCTTT. Residues: CASSFPGQNTEAFF.

This chain joins TRBV19 and TRBJ2-7, with 9 bases matching TRBD1. The CDR3 length is 15 residues. Germline V gene lookup returns CDR1 LNHDA and CDR2 SQIVND (reference sequence). V lost 6 bases to trimming and J lost 5 bases; unmatched junction nucleotides: 11. The CDR3 bases are TGTGCCAGTAGCCCAGAAGGGACAGGGAGACACGAGCAGTACTTC. It is translated as CASSPEGTGRHEQYF. The whole variable domain, filled in from reference TRBV19 and TRBJ2-7, reads DGGITQSPKYLFRKEGQNVTLSCEQNLNHDAMYWYRQDPGQGLRLIYYSQIVNDFQKGDIAEGYSVSREKKESFPLTVTSAQKNPTAFYLCASSPEGTGRHEQYFGPGTRLTVT.

This clone was seen a handful of times. The chain carries TRBV7-9 and TRBJ1-6, with no clear D. The CDR3 loop spans 14 amino acids. Germline V gene lookup returns CDR1 SEHNR and CDR2 FQNEAQ (reference sequence). Trimming left V 5 bases short and J 7 bases short, with 12 bases between. In nucleotides, the CDR3 is TGTGCCAGCAGCCCAAGACTCGGCAATTCACCCCTCCACTTT. Amino acids: CASSPRLGNSPLHF.

The chain has TRBV27 and TRBJ2-7; D uncertain. Per the germline V gene, CDR1 is MNHEY and CDR2 is SMNVEV (reference sequence). The CDR3 runs to 13 residues. Trimming removed 3 bases from V and 2 bases from J, with 8 bases in between. CDR3 nucleotides: TGTGCCAGCAGTTTCAAGTCTACCTACGAGCAGTACTTC. Translated, it gives CASSFKSTYEQYF.

J is TRBJ1-1 and V is TRBV27, with D hard to call. CDR3 length equals 16 residues. Per the germline V gene, CDR1 is MNHEY and CDR2 is SMNVEV (reference sequence). Trimming stripped 3 bases from V and 7 bases from J, with 21 bases between. CDR3 protein: CASSFVPIVGSGEAFF. CDR3 coding DNA: TGTGCCAGCAGTTTTGTCCCAATAGTCGGAAGCGGTGAAGCTTTCTTT.

Concerning this clone: A read error may produce the germline difference seen at one junction end. The rearrangement links TRBV27 to TRBJ1-2, with D possibly matching TRBD1 (6 bases). The V gene's germline CDR1 is MNHEY and CDR2 SMNVEV (reference sequence). There are 14 residues in the CDR3. The DNA of the CDR3 is TGTGCCACCAGTGCTCGGACAGCTACCTATGGCTACACCTTC. Protein sequence: CATSARTATYGYTF.

The gene calls are TRBV18 and TRBJ2-5; weak D call: TRBD1 (6 bases). The CDR3 length is 16 residues. Trimming stripped 1 base from V and 4 bases from J, with 16 bases between. Germline assignment: CDR1 KGHSH and CDR2 LQKENI. CDR3 sequence reads: CASSPRGRGVGETQYF. DNA for the CDR3: TGTGCCAGCTCACCACGAGGCAGGGGAGTGGGAGAGACCCAGTACTTC.

V gene TRBV10-3 combines with J gene TRBJ1-2; 7 nucleotides match TRBD1. Looked up from germline, CDR1 is ENHRY and CDR2 is SYGVKD. The ends lost 4 bases at V and 2 bases at J; junction bases unmatched: 10. The CDR3 has 16 amino acids. The CDR3 DNA reads TGTGCCATCAGTGGGGGGCAGGGGGTCATGAACTATGGCTACACCTTC. Its protein is CAISGGQGVMNYGYTF.